Below are 7 T cell receptor beta chains sequenced from a single sample in a study of cytomegalovirus exposure and HLA in healthy donors. The PCR was carried out with 60 Vbeta primers and 13 Jbeta primers. Sequencing used immunoSEQ multiplex PCR; TCRdb keeps in-frame clones, though not all of them. In the table there are tens of thousands of clones, 60% to 85% of which are singletons. Sequencing was carried out using PBMCs. The source is a man aged 65-85 years in good health and CMV-seronegative.

The chain has TRBV11-3 and TRBJ2-3; 7 bases match TRBD2. The V and J ends lost 4 bases and 5 bases, in that order; junction bases with no gene match: 3. CDR3 length equals 13 residues. Looked up from germline, CDR1 is SGHNT and CDR2 is YENEEA. The CDR3 DNA reads TGTGCCAGCAGCTGGGGGGGGGAAGATACGCAGTATTTT. It yields the protein CASSWGGEDTQYF.

The V gene is TRBV13, the J gene TRBJ2-7, with TRBD1 identical over 9 bases. The CDR3 covers 15 residues. With V trimmed by 3 bases and J by 2 bases, 5 bases remained unmatched. Per the germline V gene, CDR1 is PRHDT and CDR2 is FYEKMQ (reference sequence). The CDR3 reads CASSFRTGVTYEQYF. CDR3 nucleotides: TGTGCCAGCAGCTTCAGGACAGGGGTTACCTACGAGCAGTACTTC.

This chain joins TRBV11-2 and TRBJ2-3; D remains ambiguous. The CDR3 is 14 amino acids. The V and J ends lost 5 bases and 6 bases respectively, with 15 bases between them. Germline V gene sequence: CDR1 SGHAT, CDR2 FQNNGV. CDR3 residues: CASSPRLGQDTQYF. CDR3 nucleotide sequence: TGTGCCAGCAGCCCGAGGTTAGGCCAGGATACGCAGTATTTT.

This clone appeared a few times. The V gene is TRBV5-1, the J gene TRBJ2-5; 10 bases align to TRBD2. The J call is in doubt because the DNA end fits TRBJ2-7 better. CDR1 is SGHRS, CDR2 YFSETQ, per germline. The CDR3 consists of 15 residues. DNA of the CDR3: TGCGCCAGCAGCTTCAGCGGGGGGGCCTCCTACGAGCAGTACTTC. This translates into CASSFSGGASYEQYF.

This clone showed up just a few times. This rearrangement joins TRBV10-3 to TRBJ2-7, with 8 nucleotides matching TRBD1. The CDR3 is made up of 12 amino acids. V was clipped by 6 bases and J by 3 bases; unmatched bases: 1. In germline, CDR1 is ENHRY, CDR2 SYGVKD. The CDR3, as DNA: TGTGCCATCAGGGGACAGGACTACGAGCAGTACTTC. It encodes CAIRGQDYEQYF.

V usage is TRBV7-8 and J usage is TRBJ2-2; the D gene is possibly TRBD2 (6 bases). The length of the CDR3 is 15 residues. Trimming cost V 2 bases and J 7 bases, with 14 bases left between them. Looked up from germline, CDR1 is SGHVS and CDR2 is FQNEAQ. DNA for the CDR3: TGTGCCAGCAGCTTATGGTGGGGACTCGGCGGGGAGCTGTTTTTT. This encodes CASSLWWGLGGELFF.

V and J are TRBV5-1 and TRBJ1-1; unclear D gene. Germline V gene lookup returns CDR1 SGHRS and CDR2 YFSETQ. The CDR3 is made up of 15 amino acids. The V and J ends lost 2 bases and 3 bases respectively, with 14 bases between them. CDR3: CASSFNGVGDTEAFF. The CDR3 DNA reads TGCGCCAGCAGCTTTAACGGGGTGGGAGACACTGAAGCTTTCTTT.